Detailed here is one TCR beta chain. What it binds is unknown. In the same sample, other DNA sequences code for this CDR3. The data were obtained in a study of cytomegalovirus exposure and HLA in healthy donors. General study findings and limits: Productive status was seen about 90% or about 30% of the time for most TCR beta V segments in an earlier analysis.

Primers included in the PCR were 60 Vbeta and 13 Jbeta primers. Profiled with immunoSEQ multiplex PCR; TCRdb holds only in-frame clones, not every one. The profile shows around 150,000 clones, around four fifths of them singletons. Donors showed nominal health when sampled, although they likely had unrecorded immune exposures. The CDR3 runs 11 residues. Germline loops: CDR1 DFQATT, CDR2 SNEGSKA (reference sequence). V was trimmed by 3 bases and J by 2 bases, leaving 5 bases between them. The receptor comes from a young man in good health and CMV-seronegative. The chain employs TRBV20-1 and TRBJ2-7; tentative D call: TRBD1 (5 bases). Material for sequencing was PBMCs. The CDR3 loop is CSARGPYEQYF. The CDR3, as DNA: TGCAGTGCTAGGGGGCCCTACGAGCAGTACTTC.